The 17 T cell receptor beta chains reported below all come from one sample, sequenced in a study of blood T cell repertoires in COVID-19. The method was immunoSEQ multiplex PCR; TCRdb's version includes in-frame clones alone and lacks a portion of them. The sample lists 81,000 or so clones, approximately 91% occurring once. Sample: peripheral blood. All receptors come from a man between 70 and 80 years old with active or convalescent COVID-19.

Only one count was recorded for this clone. J is TRBJ1-2 and V is TRBV2, with D uncertain. V lost 6 bases and J lost 8, with 13 bases in between. The germline CDR1 and CDR2 sequences are SNHLY and FYNNEI. This CDR3 is built from 12 residues. CDR3: CASRLSDLGYTF. DNA of the CDR3: TGTGCCAGCAGGTTGTCAGACTTAGGCTACACCTTC.

The chain employs TRBV4-2 and TRBJ2-2; maybe TRBD1 (6 bases). Per germline, CDR1 LGHNA and CDR2 YNFKEQ. The CDR3 spans 15 residues. The germline V and J ends were trimmed by 0 bases and 6 bases, with 11 bases remaining between them. The CDR3 loop is CASSQDRGISGELFF. CDR3 nucleotide sequence: TGTGCCAGCAGCCAAGACAGGGGCATCTCCGGGGAGCTGTTTTTT.

The chain employs TRBV28 and TRBJ2-7, with D possibly matching TRBD2 (6 bases). This CDR3 has 15 residues. V shed 1 base and J shed 7 bases, with 17 bases lying between them. From germline, CDR1 is MDHEN and CDR2 SYDVKM. The CDR3 protein is CASSLSFGGREEQYF. CDR3 nucleotide sequence: TGTGCCAGCAGTTTATCTTTCGGGGGTAGGGAGGAGCAGTACTTC. Full variable domain (outside the CDR3, taken from reference TRBV28 and TRBJ2-7): DVKVTQSSRYLVKRTGEKVFLECVQDMDHENMFWYRQDPGLGLRLIYFSYDVKMKEKGDIPEGYSVSREKKERFSLILESASTNQTSMYLCASSLSFGGREEQYFGPGTRLTVT.

The chain uses TRBV18 and TRBJ1-5; tentatively, D is TRBD1 (6 bases). V was trimmed by 3 bases and J by 2 bases, leaving 14 bases between them. Germline CDR1 is KGHSH and CDR2 is LQKENI. This CDR3 contains 16 residues. CDR3 protein: CASSPRSAGGNQPQHF. DNA of the CDR3: TGTGCCAGCTCACCGAGGAGTGCAGGGGGCAATCAGCCCCAGCATTTT.

Comments on this clone: The same CDR3 is also encoded by other DNA sequences in this sample. V gene TRBV5-1 combines with J gene TRBJ1-5; 9 bases are shared with TRBD1. The CDR3 sequence is 14 residues long. The germline V gene has CDR1 SGHRS and CDR2 YFSETQ. The V segment lost 3 bases and the J segment 5 bases; nucleotides outside the gene matches: 3. The DNA of the CDR3 is TGCGCCAGCAGCTGGGGACAGGGAGATCAGCCCCAGCATTTT. Translation gives CASSWGQGDQPQHF.

The CDR3 spells CASSFADRVVGETQYF. Here the CDR3 DNA reads TGTGCCAGCAGCTTTGCCGACAGGGTGGTCGGAGAGACCCAGTACTTC. The rearrangement joins TRBV5-4 to TRBJ2-5, with 7 bases identical to TRBD1. The CDR3 totals 16 residues. Germline values: CDR1 SGHNT, CDR2 YYREEE (reference sequence). J lost 4 bases, V lost 2 bases, and 11 bases had no gene match.

The chain joins TRBV7-2 to TRBJ2-2, with 12 positions matching TRBD2. CDR1 is SGHTA, CDR2 FQGNSA, per germline. The CDR3 is made up of 16 amino acids. V lost 5 bases, J lost 6 bases, and 7 bases stayed unmatched. CDR3 DNA sequence: TGTGCCAGCAGCCTGAGACTAGCGGGGGCCCCCGGGGAGCTGTTTTTT. Translation gives CASSLRLAGAPGELFF. Combining the CDR3 with reference TRBV7-2 and TRBJ2-2 gives the whole variable domain GAGVSQSPSNKVTEKGKDVELRCDPISGHTALYWYRQSLGQGLEFLIYFQGNSAPDKSGLPSDRFSAERTGGSVSTLTIQRTQQEDSAVYLCASSLRLAGAPGELFFGEGSRLTVL.

This chain links TRBV28 with TRBJ1-2; TRBD1 matches at 7 bases. Per the germline V gene, CDR1 is MDHEN and CDR2 is SYDVKM. The V and J ends lost 1 base and 1 base, in that order; junction bases with no gene match: 6. CDR3 length: 16 amino acids. CDR3 DNA sequence: TGTGCCAGCAGTTTATTAGCGGCAGGGGGTAACTATGGCTACACCTTC. Amino acids: CASSLLAAGGNYGYTF.

V usage is TRBV9 and J usage is TRBJ2-3, with TRBD2 matching 7 bases. CDR1 SGDLS and CDR2 YYNGEE come from the germline V gene. This CDR3 contains 17 residues. The V and J ends lost 3 bases and 0 bases, in that order; junction bases with no gene match: 10. The chain's CDR3 is CASSAREGPWSTDTQYF. The CDR3 nucleotides are TGTGCCAGCAGCGCAAGGGAGGGTCCCTGGAGCACAGATACGCAGTATTTT.

This clone was picked up one time. The chain joins TRBV11-2 to TRBJ1-1; D unclear. Trimming pared 1 base from V and 1 base from J, leaving 13 bases between. Germline CDR1 and CDR2: SGHAT and FQNNGV. The CDR3 is 16 residues long. The CDR3 DNA is TGTGCCAGCAGCTTAGCTGGAGAGGGCTGGAACACTGAAGCTTTCTTT. Amino acids: CASSLAGEGWNTEAFF.

The chain employs TRBV21-1 and TRBJ1-4; the table's D call of TRBD1 was not tested on the DNA. TRBV21-1 is a listed pseudogene. The CDR3 consists of 13 residues. This CDR3 is CASSPTGYEKLFF. The DNA for the CDR3 is TGTGCCAGCAGCCCTACAGGGTACGAAAAACTGTTTTTT.

The chain has TRBV6-2 or TRBV6-3 and TRBJ2-5; D might be TRBD2 (5 bases). Germline values: CDR1 MNHEY, CDR2 SVGEGT. The ends were cut back, 3 bases at V and 7 bases at J, with 9 bases in the middle. CDR3 length equals 12 residues. CDR3 coding DNA: TGTGCCAGCAGTTATCGAGAGGGGACCCAGTACTTC. This encodes CASSYREGTQYF.

This clone was seen more than once but under ten times. The genes are TRBV5-6 and TRBJ1-6; 8 positions agree with TRBD1. CDR1 and CDR2 from the germline V gene are SGHDT and YYEEEE. CDR3 length: 15 amino acids. V lost 4 bases and J lost 10; bases outside the gene matches: 10. The CDR3 bases are TGTGCCAGCAGCCAAAAAACAGGGGGGGGATCACCCCTCCACTTT. This sequence encodes CASSQKTGGGSPLHF.

The rearrangement uses TRBV28 and TRBJ2-5, with 15 bases lining up with TRBD2. V shed 2 bases, J shed 3 bases, and the junction held 19 bases outside the gene matches. Germline CDR1 is MDHEN and CDR2 is SYDVKM. The CDR3 loop spans 22 amino acids. As DNA, the CDR3 is TGTGCCAGCAGTTTACCGCCCCTCGGACTAGCGGGGGGGTTTATTGAGGAAGAGACCCAGTACTTC. Translation: CASSLPPLGLAGGFIEEETQYF.

This chain links TRBV20-1 with TRBJ1-4; the D is unclear. V was trimmed by 1 base and J by 7 bases, leaving 4 bases between them. Germline loops: CDR1 DFQATT, CDR2 SNEGSKA (reference sequence). The CDR3 is 11 residues long. CDR3 protein: CSARGGEKLFF. The CDR3 DNA follows: TGCAGTGCTAGAGGAGGTGAAAAACTGTTTTTT.

The chain has TRBV29-1 and TRBJ2-1, with a weak D call TRBD2 (7 bases). Deletions cut 6 bases from V and 0 bases from J, with 15 bases between. Germline values: CDR1 SQVTM, CDR2 ANQGSEA. The CDR3 consists of 15 residues. The CDR3: CSVSKGGASYNEQFF. The CDR3 DNA reads TGCAGCGTCTCCAAAGGGGGGGCCTCCTACAATGAGCAGTTCTTC.

This chain joins TRBV15 and TRBJ1-3, with TRBD1 as a possible D gene (5 bases). V was shortened by 2 bases and J by 3 bases, with 14 bases between the two germline ends. The germline gives CDR1 LNHNV, CDR2 YYDKDF (reference sequence). This CDR3 is 16 amino acids long. CDR3 in amino acids: CATSRRRDLYGNTIYF. CDR3 nucleotide sequence: TGTGCCACCAGCAGACGCAGGGATCTGTATGGAAACACCATATATTTT.